What follows are 11 T cell receptor beta chains derived from one specimen sequenced in a study of T cell responses to AZD1222 COVID-19 vaccine. Repertoires were generated with immunoSEQ multiplex PCR, while TCRdb's copy carries only in-frame clones and drops some. The sample includes roughly 85,000 clones, 90% of them seen just once. Sequencing was performed on peripheral blood, taken 28 days after the second AZD1222 dose. These receptors all stem from an adult who received the AZD1222 COVID-19 vaccine.

The chain couples TRBV2 to TRBJ2-2; TRBD1 is a possible D gene (6 bases). CDR1 and CDR2 from the germline V gene are SNHLY and FYNNEI. The CDR3 runs 12 residues. V gave up 6 bases and J gave up 5 bases, with 7 bases separating them. CDR3 nucleotide sequence: TGTGCCAGCAGGAGGGGGACCGGGGAGCTGTTTTTT. Translated: CASRRGTGELFF.

The chain employs TRBV7-8 and TRBJ2-3; D is undetermined. Per germline, CDR1 SGHVS and CDR2 FQNEAQ. Trimming cost V 6 bases and J 9 bases, with 16 bases left between them. The CDR3 spans 13 residues. The DNA for the CDR3 is TGTGCCAGCAGTTCTAGACGGTCGAGGACGCAGTATTTT. It specifies CASSSRRSRTQYF. The variable domain in full, completed from reference TRBV7-8 and TRBJ2-3, reads GAGVSQSPRYKVAKRGQDVALRCDPISGHVSLFWYQQALGQGPEFLTYFQNEAQLDKSGLPSDRFFAERPEGSVSTLKIQRTQQEDSAVYLCASSSRRSRTQYFGPGTRLTVL.

This chain connects TRBV7-3 to TRBJ1-3; D not certain. V dropped 0 bases and J dropped 1 base, with 1 base sitting between them. CDR1 and CDR2 (germline): SGHTA, FQGTGA. The CDR3 sequence is 13 residues long. CDR3 sequence (DNA): TGTGCCAGCAGCTTAACTTCTGGAAACACCATATATTTT. Residues: CASSLTSGNTIYF. Full variable domain (rest looked up from reference TRBV7-3 and TRBJ1-3): GAGVSQTPSNKVTEKGKYVELRCDPISGHTALYWYRQSLGQGPEFLIYFQGTGAADDSGLPNDRFFAVRPEGSVSTLKIQRTERGDSAVYLCASSLTSGNTIYFGEGSWLTVV.

This chain uses TRBV19 with TRBJ2-3; the D is unclear. CDR3 length: 13 amino acids. V dropped 1 base and J dropped 10 bases, with 12 bases sitting between them. The germline gives CDR1 LNHDA, CDR2 SQIVND (reference sequence). This CDR3 reads CASSIATRLAQYF. DNA for the CDR3: TGTGCCAGTAGTATAGCGACAAGATTGGCGCAGTATTTT.

The rearrangement uses TRBV5-1 and TRBJ1-2; 8 nucleotides align to TRBD1. CDR1 SGHRS and CDR2 YFSETQ come from the germline V gene. V shed 5 bases and J 6 bases; nucleotides not matched to a gene: 12. The CDR3 is made up of 15 amino acids. The CDR3 reads CASRGQGAYLDGYTF. For the CDR3, the DNA is TGCGCCAGCAGGGGGCAGGGGGCATACTTGGATGGCTACACCTTC.

This chain's CDR3 is CASSLNTVTDTQYF. The CDR3 DNA reads TGTGCCAGCAGCTTAAACACCGTCACAGATACGCAGTATTTT. The chain carries TRBV7-3 and TRBJ2-3; no clear D gene. The length of the CDR3 is 14 residues. CDR1 and CDR2 from the germline V gene are SGHTA and FQGTGA. The germline V and J ends were trimmed by 1 base and 2 bases, with 7 bases remaining between them. Supplemented by reference TRBV7-3 and TRBJ2-3, the full variable domain reads GAGVSQTPSNKVTEKGKYVELRCDPISGHTALYWYRQSLGQGPEFLIYFQGTGAADDSGLPNDRFFAVRPEGSVSTLKIQRTERGDSAVYLCASSLNTVTDTQYFGPGTRLTVL.

The V and J genes are TRBV11-2 and TRBJ1-6; 7 bases map to TRBD1. J gave up 7 bases and V 3 bases, and 0 bases lay outside the gene matches. Germline V lookup: CDR1 SGHAT, CDR2 FQNNGV. The CDR3 is made up of 13 amino acids. The CDR3 reads CASSLGQNSPLHF. The CDR3 bases are TGTGCCAGCAGCTTGGGACAGAATTCACCCCTCCACTTT.

V usage is TRBV7-3 and J usage is TRBJ2-3; 7 bases are a match to TRBD2. The trim removed 2 bases at V and 3 bases at J, leaving 5 bases unmatched. The CDR3 loop spans 15 amino acids. Germline-derived CDR1 and CDR2 are SGHTA and FQGTGA. CDR3: CASSLGLAATDTQYF. In DNA form, the CDR3 reads TGTGCCAGCAGCTTAGGTCTAGCGGCTACAGATACGCAGTATTTT.

J is TRBJ1-3 and V is TRBV16; D gene uncertain. Trimming pared 0 bases from V and 0 bases from J, leaving 12 bases between. CDR1 and CDR2 from the germline V gene are KGHSY and FQNENV. The CDR3 extends over 17 amino acids. Written as DNA, the CDR3 is TGTGCCAGCAGCCAATCTCCCACCCCGAGCTCTGGAAACACCATATATTTT. Its translation is CASSQSPTPSSGNTIYF.

This chain connects TRBV2 to TRBJ2-1; TRBD2 might be the D (7 bases). CDR1 is SNHLY, CDR2 FYNNEI, per germline. The CDR3 is 15 amino acids. V lost 5 bases to trimming and J lost 1 base, with 12 bases between them. The CDR3 is CASSLGGGSYNEQFF. DNA of the CDR3: TGTGCCAGCAGTTTAGGGGGAGGGTCCTACAATGAGCAGTTCTTC.

This sequence joins TRBV6-5 and TRBJ1-3; perhaps TRBD1 as D (5 bases). The CDR3 length is 15 residues. CDR1 and CDR2 (germline): MNHEY, SVGAGI. The ends were cut back, 6 bases at V and 3 bases at J, with 15 bases in the middle. The CDR3 nucleotides are TGTGCCAGCAGCACGCCCCAGGGTTATGGAAACACCATATATTTT. This sequence encodes CASSTPQGYGNTIYF.